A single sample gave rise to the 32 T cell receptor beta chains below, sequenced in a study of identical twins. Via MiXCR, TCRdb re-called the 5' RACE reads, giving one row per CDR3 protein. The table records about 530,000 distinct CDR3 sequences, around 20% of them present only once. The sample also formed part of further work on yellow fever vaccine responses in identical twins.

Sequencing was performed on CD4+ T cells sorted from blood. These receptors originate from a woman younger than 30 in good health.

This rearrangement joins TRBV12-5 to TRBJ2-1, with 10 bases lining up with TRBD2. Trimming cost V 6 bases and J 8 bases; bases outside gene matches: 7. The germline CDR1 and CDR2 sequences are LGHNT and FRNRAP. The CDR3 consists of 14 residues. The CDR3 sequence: CASGQLAGLHEQFF. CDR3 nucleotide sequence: TGTGCTAGTGGCCAACTAGCGGGACTGCATGAGCAGTTCTTC.

The CDR3 DNA reads TGTGCCAGCACCCTAGGTTTGGGACAGGGCCGTCGGGAGCTGTTTTTT. Translating it yields CASTLGLGQGRRELFF. This chain connects TRBV6-1 to TRBJ2-2, with 9 bases matching TRBD1. CDR1 and CDR2 (germline): MNHNS, SASEGT. J lost 9 bases, V lost 7 bases, and 15 bases had no gene match. The CDR3 totals 16 residues.

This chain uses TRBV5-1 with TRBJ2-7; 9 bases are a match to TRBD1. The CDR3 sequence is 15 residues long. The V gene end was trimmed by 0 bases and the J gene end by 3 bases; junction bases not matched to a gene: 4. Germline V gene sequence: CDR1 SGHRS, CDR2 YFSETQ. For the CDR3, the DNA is TGCGCCAGCAGCTTGGAACAGGGGGCGGACTACGAGCAGTACTTC. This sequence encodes CASSLEQGADYEQYF. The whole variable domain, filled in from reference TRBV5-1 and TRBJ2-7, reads KAGVTQTPRYLIKTRGQQVTLSCSPISGHRSVSWYQQTPGQGLQFLFEYFSETQRNKGNFPGRFSGRQFSNSRSEMNVSTLELGDSALYLCASSLEQGADYEQYFGPGTRLTVT.

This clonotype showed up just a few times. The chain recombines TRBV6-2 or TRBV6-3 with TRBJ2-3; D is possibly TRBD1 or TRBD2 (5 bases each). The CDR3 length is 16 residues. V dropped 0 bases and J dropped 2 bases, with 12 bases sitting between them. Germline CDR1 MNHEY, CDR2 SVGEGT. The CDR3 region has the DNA TGTGCCAGCAGTTACTCCCTTGAGGGGATCACAGATACGCAGTATTTT. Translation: CASSYSLEGITDTQYF.

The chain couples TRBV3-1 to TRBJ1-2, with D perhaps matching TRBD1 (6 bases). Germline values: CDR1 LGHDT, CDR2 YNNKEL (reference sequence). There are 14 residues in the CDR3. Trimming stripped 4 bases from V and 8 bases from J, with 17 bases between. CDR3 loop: CASSPENRVGGYTF. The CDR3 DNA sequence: TGTGCCAGCAGCCCGGAGAACAGGGTAGGAGGCTACACCTTC.

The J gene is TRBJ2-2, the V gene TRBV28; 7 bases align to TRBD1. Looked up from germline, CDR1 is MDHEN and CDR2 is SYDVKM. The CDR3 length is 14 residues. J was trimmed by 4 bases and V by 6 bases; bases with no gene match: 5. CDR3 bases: TGTGCCAGCAGCCCGGGACAGCTCACCGGGGAGCTGTTTTTT. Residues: CASSPGQLTGELFF. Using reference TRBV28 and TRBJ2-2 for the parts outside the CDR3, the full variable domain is DVKVTQSSRYLVKRTGEKVFLECVQDMDHENMFWYRQDPGLGLRLIYFSYDVKMKEKGDIPEGYSVSREKKERFSLILESASTNQTSMYLCASSPGQLTGELFFGEGSRLTVL.

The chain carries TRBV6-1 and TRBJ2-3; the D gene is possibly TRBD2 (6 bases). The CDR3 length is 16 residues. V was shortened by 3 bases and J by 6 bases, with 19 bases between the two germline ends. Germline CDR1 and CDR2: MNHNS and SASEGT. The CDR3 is CASSDPGLVEGDTQYF. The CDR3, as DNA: TGTGCCAGCAGTGATCCGGGACTCGTAGAGGGGGATACGCAGTATTTT.

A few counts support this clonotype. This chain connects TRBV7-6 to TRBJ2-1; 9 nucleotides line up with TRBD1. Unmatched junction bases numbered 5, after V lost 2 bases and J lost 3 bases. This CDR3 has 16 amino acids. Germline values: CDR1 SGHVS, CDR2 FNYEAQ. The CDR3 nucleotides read TGTGCCAGCAGCTTACTGGTGACAGGGGGCTACAATGAGCAGTTCTTC. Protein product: CASSLLVTGGYNEQFF.

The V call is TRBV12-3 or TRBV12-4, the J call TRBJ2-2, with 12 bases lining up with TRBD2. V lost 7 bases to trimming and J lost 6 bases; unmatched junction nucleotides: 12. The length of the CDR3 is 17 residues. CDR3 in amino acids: CASTWGRTSGISGELFF. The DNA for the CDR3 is TGTGCCAGCACCTGGGGGCGGACTAGCGGGATCTCCGGGGAGCTGTTTTTT.

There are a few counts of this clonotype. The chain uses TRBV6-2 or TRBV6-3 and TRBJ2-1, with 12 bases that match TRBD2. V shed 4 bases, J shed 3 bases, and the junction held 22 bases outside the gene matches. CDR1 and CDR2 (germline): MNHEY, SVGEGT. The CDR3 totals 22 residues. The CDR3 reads CASSSFRSVGLAGGSFYNEQFF. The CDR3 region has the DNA TGTGCCAGCAGTTCCTTCCGTTCTGTTGGTCTAGCGGGAGGGTCTTTCTACAATGAGCAGTTCTTC.

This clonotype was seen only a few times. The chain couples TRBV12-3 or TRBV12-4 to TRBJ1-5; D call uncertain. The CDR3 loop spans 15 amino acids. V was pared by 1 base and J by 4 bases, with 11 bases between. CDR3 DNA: TGTGCCAGCAGTTTAGTGGGGAATGGTAATCAGCCCCAGCATTTT. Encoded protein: CASSLVGNGNQPQHF.

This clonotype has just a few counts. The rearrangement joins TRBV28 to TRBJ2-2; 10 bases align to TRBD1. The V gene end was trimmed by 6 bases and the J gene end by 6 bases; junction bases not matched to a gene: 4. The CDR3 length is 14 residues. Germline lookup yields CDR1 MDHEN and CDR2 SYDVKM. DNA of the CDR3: TGTGCCAGCAGGGGACAGGGGAGGTCCGGGGAGCTGTTTTTT. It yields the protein CASRGQGRSGELFF.

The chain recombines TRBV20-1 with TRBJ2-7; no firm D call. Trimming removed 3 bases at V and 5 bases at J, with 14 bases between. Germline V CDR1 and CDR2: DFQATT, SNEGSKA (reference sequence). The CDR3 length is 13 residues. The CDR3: CSASWLPLNEQYF. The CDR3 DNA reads TGCAGTGCTAGTTGGCTCCCTTTGAACGAGCAGTACTTC.

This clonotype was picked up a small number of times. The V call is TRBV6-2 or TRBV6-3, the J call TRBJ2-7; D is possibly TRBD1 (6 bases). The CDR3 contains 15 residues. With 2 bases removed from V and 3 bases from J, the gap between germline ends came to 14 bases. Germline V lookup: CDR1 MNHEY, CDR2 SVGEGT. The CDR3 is CASSYRGSAIYEQYF. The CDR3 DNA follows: TGTGCCAGCAGTTACAGGGGGTCGGCCATCTACGAGCAGTACTTC.

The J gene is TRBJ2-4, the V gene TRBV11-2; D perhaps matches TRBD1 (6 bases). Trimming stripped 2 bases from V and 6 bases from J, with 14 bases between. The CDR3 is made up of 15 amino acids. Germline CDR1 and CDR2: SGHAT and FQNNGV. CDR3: CASSLPGTPRNIQYF. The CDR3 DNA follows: TGTGCCAGCAGCTTACCCGGGACACCCAGAAACATTCAGTACTTC.

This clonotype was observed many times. The DNA of the CDR3 is TGTGCCAGCAGCCCCGGGTCCCATTTTGAAAGCACAGATACGCAGTATTTT. This encodes CASSPGSHFESTDTQYF. The V call is TRBV12-3 or TRBV12-4, the J call TRBJ2-3; D not certain. V was trimmed by 6 bases and J by 0 bases, leaving 19 bases between them. The CDR3 consists of 17 residues.

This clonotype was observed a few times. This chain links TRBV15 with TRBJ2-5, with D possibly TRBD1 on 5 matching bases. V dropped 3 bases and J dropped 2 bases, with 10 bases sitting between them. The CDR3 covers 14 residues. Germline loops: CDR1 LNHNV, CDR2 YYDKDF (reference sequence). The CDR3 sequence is CATSRGQEQETQYF. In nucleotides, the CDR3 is TGTGCCACCAGCAGGGGGCAAGAACAAGAGACCCAGTACTTC.

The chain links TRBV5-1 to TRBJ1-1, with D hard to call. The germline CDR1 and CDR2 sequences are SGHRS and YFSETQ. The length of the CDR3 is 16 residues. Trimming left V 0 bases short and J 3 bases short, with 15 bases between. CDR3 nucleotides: TGCGCCAGCAGCTTGGCCCGCGGGTACACCGACACTGAAGCTTTCTTT. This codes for CASSLARGYTDTEAFF. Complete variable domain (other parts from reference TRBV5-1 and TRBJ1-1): KAGVTQTPRYLIKTRGQQVTLSCSPISGHRSVSWYQQTPGQGLQFLFEYFSETQRNKGNFPGRFSGRQFSNSRSEMNVSTLELGDSALYLCASSLARGYTDTEAFFGQGTRLTVV.

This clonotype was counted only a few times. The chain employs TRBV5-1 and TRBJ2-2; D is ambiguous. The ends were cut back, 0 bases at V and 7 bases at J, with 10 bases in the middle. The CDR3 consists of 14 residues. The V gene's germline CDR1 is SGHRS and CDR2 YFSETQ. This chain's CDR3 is CASSLVFGDGELFF. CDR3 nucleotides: TGCGCCAGCAGCTTGGTATTCGGCGACGGGGAGCTGTTTTTT.

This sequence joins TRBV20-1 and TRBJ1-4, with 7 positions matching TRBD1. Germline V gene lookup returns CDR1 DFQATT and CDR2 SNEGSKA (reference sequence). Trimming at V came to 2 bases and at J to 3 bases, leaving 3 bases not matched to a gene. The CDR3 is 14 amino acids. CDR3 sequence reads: CSARRQGANEKLFF. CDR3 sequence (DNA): TGCAGTGCTAGAAGACAGGGTGCTAATGAAAAACTGTTTTTT.

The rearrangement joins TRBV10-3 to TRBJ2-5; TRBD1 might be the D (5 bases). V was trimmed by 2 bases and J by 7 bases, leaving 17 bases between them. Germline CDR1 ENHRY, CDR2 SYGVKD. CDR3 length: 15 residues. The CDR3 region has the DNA TGTGCCATCAGTGAGGGGGCTCAAACCGGCGGGACCCAGTACTTC. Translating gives CAISEGAQTGGTQYF.

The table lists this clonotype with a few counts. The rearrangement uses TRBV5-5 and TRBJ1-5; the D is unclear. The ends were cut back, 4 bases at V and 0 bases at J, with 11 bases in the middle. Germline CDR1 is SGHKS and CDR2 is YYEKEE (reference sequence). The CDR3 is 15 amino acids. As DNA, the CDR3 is TGTGCCAGCAGCCCACACCGGGATAGCAATCAGCCCCAGCATTTT. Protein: CASSPHRDSNQPQHF.

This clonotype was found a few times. In DNA form, the CDR3 reads TGCGCCAGCAGCTCAACCCCAGCTAGCGGGGGAAACAATGAGCAGTTCTTC. Protein product: CASSSTPASGGNNEQFF. The chain recombines TRBV5-1 with TRBJ2-1; TRBD2 matches at 10 bases. The CDR3 is 17 residues long. CDR1 and CDR2 from the germline V gene are SGHRS and YFSETQ. V dropped 3 bases and J dropped 5; count of bases not matched to a gene: 11.

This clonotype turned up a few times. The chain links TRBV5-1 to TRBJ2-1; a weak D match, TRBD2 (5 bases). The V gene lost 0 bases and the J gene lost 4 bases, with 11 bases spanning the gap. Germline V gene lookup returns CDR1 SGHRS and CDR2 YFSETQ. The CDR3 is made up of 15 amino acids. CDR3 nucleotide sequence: TGCGCCAGCAGCTTGGTATCTAGCCCATACAATGAGCAGTTCTTC. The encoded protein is CASSLVSSPYNEQFF.

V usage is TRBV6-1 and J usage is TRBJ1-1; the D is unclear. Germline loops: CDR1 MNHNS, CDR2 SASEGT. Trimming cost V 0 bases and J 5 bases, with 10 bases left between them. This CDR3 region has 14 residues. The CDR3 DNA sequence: TGTGCCAGCAGTGAAGCAGAGGGTAGGACTGAAGCTTTCTTT. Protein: CASSEAEGRTEAFF.

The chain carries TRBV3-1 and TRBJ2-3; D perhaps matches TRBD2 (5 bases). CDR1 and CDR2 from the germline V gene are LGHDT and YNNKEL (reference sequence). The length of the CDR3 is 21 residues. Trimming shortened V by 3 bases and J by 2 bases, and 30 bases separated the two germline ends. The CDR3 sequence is CASSHQKSRLGGLGSTDTQYF. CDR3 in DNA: TGTGCCAGCAGCCACCAAAAATCCAGACTGGGCGGGCTTGGTTCCACAGATACGCAGTATTTT.

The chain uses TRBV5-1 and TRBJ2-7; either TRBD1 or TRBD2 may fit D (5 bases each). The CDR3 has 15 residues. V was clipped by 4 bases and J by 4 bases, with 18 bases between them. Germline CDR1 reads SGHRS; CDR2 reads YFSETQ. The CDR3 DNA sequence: TGCGCCAGCAGCGTACGAGGGGCAATTGGATACGAGCAGTACTTC. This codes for CASSVRGAIGYEQYF.

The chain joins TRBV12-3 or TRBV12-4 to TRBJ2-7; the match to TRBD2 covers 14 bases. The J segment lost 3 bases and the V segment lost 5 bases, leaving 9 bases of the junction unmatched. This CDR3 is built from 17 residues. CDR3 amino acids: CASSPRLAGGPYYEQYF. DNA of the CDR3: TGTGCCAGCAGTCCTAGACTAGCGGGAGGGCCCTACTACGAGCAGTACTTC.

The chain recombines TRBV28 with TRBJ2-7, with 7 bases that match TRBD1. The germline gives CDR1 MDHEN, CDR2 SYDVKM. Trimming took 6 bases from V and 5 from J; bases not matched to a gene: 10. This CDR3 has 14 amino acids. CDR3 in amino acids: CASSLNNRGHEQYV. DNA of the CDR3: TGTGCCAGCAGCCTCAATAACAGGGGTCACGAGCAGTACGTC.

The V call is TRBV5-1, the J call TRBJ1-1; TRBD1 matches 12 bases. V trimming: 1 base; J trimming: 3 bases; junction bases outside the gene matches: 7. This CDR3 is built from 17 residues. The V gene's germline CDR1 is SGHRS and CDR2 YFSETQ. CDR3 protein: CASSLLGQGAGDTEAFF. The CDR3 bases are TGCGCCAGCAGCTTGTTGGGACAGGGGGCCGGTGACACTGAAGCTTTCTTT.

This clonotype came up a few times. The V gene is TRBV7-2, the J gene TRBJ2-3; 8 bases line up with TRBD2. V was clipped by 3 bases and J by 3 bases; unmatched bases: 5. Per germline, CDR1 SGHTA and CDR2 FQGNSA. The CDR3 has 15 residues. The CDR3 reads CASSFFSGTTDTQYF. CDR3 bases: TGTGCCAGCAGCTTCTTTAGCGGGACTACAGATACGCAGTATTTT.

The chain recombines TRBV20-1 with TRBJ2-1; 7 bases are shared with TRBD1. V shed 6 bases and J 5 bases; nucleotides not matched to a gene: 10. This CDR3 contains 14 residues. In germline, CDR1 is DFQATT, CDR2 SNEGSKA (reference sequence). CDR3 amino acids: CSAATGTAHNEQFF. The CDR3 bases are TGCAGTGCAGCTACCGGGACAGCCCACAATGAGCAGTTCTTC.